What follows is one T cell receptor (beta chain) and its context. What it recognizes is unknown. This record comes from a study of CD8 T cells in Susac syndrome. With random hexamers, 0.5 to 1 ug RNA was reverse transcribed. Amplification of the TCR beta CDR3 was carried out by immunoSEQ multiplex PCR, which spanned a total of 54 Vbeta and 13 Jbeta segments. One entry per CDR3 protein results from TCRdb running MiXCR on the immunoSEQ multiplex PCR reads. The sample carries approximately 110,000 distinct CDR3 sequences, roughly 95% recorded once. Trimming left V 5 bases short and J 8 bases short, with 19 bases between. Germline V gene data show CDR1 as MNHNS and CDR2 as SASEGT. The CDR3 loop spans 15 amino acids. General study findings and limits: The study's TCR sequencing and HLA analysis drew on a certain number of individuals. That number was acknowledged as relatively small.

The authors sequenced TCR beta from blood CD8+ and CD4+ T cells. Negative isolation was applied to CD8+ and CD4+ T cells, and FACS enrichment was applied to TEMRA cells. The receptor comes from a human donor in good health. Material for sequencing was CD4+ T cells from PBMCs. The chain employs TRBV6-1 and TRBJ1-5; D unresolved. The CDR3 bases are TGTGCCAGCAGTACCTCAACCCCCCGGTCGGAGCCCCAGCATTTT. It specifies CASSTSTPRSEPQHF.